The 4 T cell receptor beta chains below all came from one sample that was sequenced in a study of T cell responses to AZD1222 COVID-19 vaccine. Assay used: immunoSEQ multiplex PCR; TCRdb lists only in-frame clones, some missing. The sample contains 140,000 to 150,000 clones, 85% to 95% of which appear only once. Sequenced material: peripheral blood, taken after recovery from COVID-19. The receptor set was obtained from an adult who had recovered from COVID-19.

This rearrangement joins TRBV6-5 to TRBJ2-5; D may be TRBD2 (5 bases). Germline V gene lookup returns CDR1 MNHEY and CDR2 SVGAGI. The CDR3 has 14 residues. Trimming stripped 0 bases from V and 5 bases from J, with 10 bases between. Here the CDR3 reads CASSYSTGSETQYF. CDR3 nucleotide sequence: TGTGCCAGCAGTTACTCGACGGGGTCCGAGACCCAGTACTTC.

CDR3 region: CASSLILRTGKEKLFF. The CDR3 DNA follows: TGTGCCAGCAGCTTAATTTTGAGGACAGGGAAGGAAAAACTGTTTTTT. The rearrangement uses TRBV11-2 and TRBJ1-4, with 8 bases fitting TRBD1. The CDR3 runs 16 residues. V was clipped by 2 bases and J by 8 bases; unmatched bases: 10. CDR1 is SGHAT and CDR2 is FQNNGV in the germline V gene.

The V call is TRBV7-9, the J call TRBJ1-2; D unclear. Trimming pared 2 bases from V and 1 base from J, leaving 5 bases between. From germline, CDR1 is SEHNR and CDR2 FQNEAQ (reference sequence). This CDR3 comprises 13 residues. Here the CDR3 reads CASSLKGNYGYTF. The CDR3 bases are TGTGCCAGCAGCTTAAAGGGTAACTATGGCTACACCTTC. Filled out from reference TRBV7-9 and TRBJ1-2, the complete variable domain reads DTGVSQNPRHKITKRGQNVTFRCDPISEHNRLYWYRQTLGQGPEFLTYFQNEAQLEKSRLLSDRFSAERPKGSFSTLEIQRTEQGDSAMYLCASSLKGNYGYTFGSGTRLTVV.

This chain links TRBV30 with TRBJ2-1; TRBD1 is a possible D gene (5 bases). This CDR3 region has 15 residues. Looked up from germline, CDR1 is GTSNPN and CDR2 is SVGIG (reference sequence). V lost 5 bases to trimming and J lost 3 bases, with 17 bases between them. The CDR3 DNA reads TGTGCCTGGCAAACCTCTCTCGACAGCTACAATGAGCAGTTCTTC. Amino acid sequence: CAWQTSLDSYNEQFF.